These T cell receptor beta chains were read from a single sample in a study of molecular identifiers for immune sequencing clone quantification. TCRdb re-called the PCR reads with MiXCR, one entry per CDR3 protein. The sample yields under 800,000 distinct CDR3 sequences, 25% seen once. The sequenced sample consisted of naive CD8+ T cells from blood, with Jurkat cell RNA spiked in. These receptors all come from a human donor in good health. Some libraries in this study had Jurkat cell RNA spiked in. Both conserved end residues are part of each CDR3. Clone size is stated in some rows and not others, as once, few, many or a class when expanded.

j_call	v_call	clone_size	cdr3_aa
TRBJ1-2	TRBV5-1	.	CASSSTGAANYGYSF
TRBJ2-3	TRBV2	many	CASSLPTSGTSTDTQYF
TRBJ1-5	TRBV7-2	many	CASSLGTSPGPQHF
TRBJ2-1	TRBV11-2	few	CASSLEAGGHNEQFF
TRBJ2-1	TRBV12-3/TRBV12-4	.	CACRGADSSYNEQFF
TRBJ2-3	TRBV7-3	.	CASSFRHPTDTLYF
TRBJ2-2	TRBV4-1	many	CASSQPGEMAGELFF
TRBJ2-1	TRBV24-1	.	CATAGAQGQFF
TRBJ2-7	TRBV20-1	once	CSAIGTSGISYEQYF
TRBJ1-6	TRBV7-8	few	CASSWETGGGYNSPLHF
TRBJ2-7	TRBV28	many	CASSLGMGTDEQYF
TRBJ2-1	TRBV4-3	few	CASSPGVGYNEQFF
TRBJ2-7	TRBV24-1	few	CASQISVTYEQYF
TRBJ1-5	TRBV30	.	CAWSPQGRYSNQPQHF
TRBJ2-3	TRBV5-8	.	CASSLFGGTSTDTQYF
TRBJ2-2	TRBV7-9	.	CASSAPGLRTGELFF